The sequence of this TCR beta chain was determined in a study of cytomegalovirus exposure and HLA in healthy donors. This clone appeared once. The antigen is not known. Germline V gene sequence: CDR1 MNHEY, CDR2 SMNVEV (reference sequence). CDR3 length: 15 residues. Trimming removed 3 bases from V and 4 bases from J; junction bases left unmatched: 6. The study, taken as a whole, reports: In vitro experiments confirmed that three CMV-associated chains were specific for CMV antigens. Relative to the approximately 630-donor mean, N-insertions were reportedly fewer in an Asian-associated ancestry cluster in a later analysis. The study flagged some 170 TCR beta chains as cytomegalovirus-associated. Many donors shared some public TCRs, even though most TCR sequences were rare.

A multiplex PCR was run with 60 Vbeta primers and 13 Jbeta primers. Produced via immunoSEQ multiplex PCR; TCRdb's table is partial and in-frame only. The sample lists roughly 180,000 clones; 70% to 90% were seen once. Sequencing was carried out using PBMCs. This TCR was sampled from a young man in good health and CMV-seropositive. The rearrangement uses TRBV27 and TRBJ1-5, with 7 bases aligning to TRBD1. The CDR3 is CASSLGTAANQPQHF. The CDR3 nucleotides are TGTGCCAGCAGTTTGGGGACAGCGGCAAATCAGCCCCAGCATTTT.